Below, 4 T cell receptor beta chains from the same sample are listed, as sequenced in a study of cytomegalovirus exposure and HLA in healthy donors. The PCR employed 60 Vbeta primers together with 13 Jbeta primers. Some clones are missing from TCRdb's copy, which holds only in-frame ones; the method was immunoSEQ multiplex PCR. The table lists around 190,000 clones, 65% to 90% of them singletons. The sequenced sample was PBMCs. The receptors shown here come from a girl aged 2 to 9 in good health and CMV-seropositive.

The CDR3 region has the DNA TGCGCCAGCAGCCAAGACTGGACAGTTAGCAATCAGCCCCAGCATTTT. Its protein is CASSQDWTVSNQPQHF. The rearrangement links TRBV4-1 to TRBJ1-5, with D perhaps matching TRBD1 (6 bases). Trimming took off 0 bases at V and 0 bases at J, with 9 bases between the two ends. The CDR3 spans 16 residues. The germline V gene encodes CDR1 MGHRA and CDR2 YSYEKL.

The rearrangement joins TRBV4-2 to TRBJ2-7; TRBD1 matches at 8 bases. The CDR3 runs to 17 residues. Per germline, CDR1 LGHNA and CDR2 YNFKEQ. Trimming took 1 base from V and 2 from J; bases not matched to a gene: 10. The CDR3: CASSQGTGFPFPYEQYF. Written as DNA, the CDR3 is TGTGCCAGCAGCCAAGGGACAGGGTTCCCCTTTCCCTACGAGCAGTACTTC.

V usage is TRBV29-1 and J usage is TRBJ1-4; 8 bases fit TRBD1. The germline CDR1 and CDR2 sequences are SQVTM and ANQGSEA. This CDR3 region has 16 residues. V lost 3 bases to trimming and J lost 4 bases; unmatched junction nucleotides: 10. CDR3 sequence: CSVDGGTGTFNEKLFF. In nucleotides, the CDR3 is TGCAGCGTTGATGGGGGGACAGGCACTTTTAATGAAAAACTGTTTTTT.

The chain couples TRBV13 to TRBJ1-6; 7 positions agree with TRBD1. The CDR3 is 15 residues long. With V trimmed by 1 base and J by 5 bases, 2 bases remained unmatched. Germline V CDR1 and CDR2: PRHDT, FYEKMQ (reference sequence). CDR3 protein: CASSLEGAHNSPLHF. CDR3 DNA sequence: TGTGCCAGCAGCTTAGAGGGGGCCCATAATTCACCCCTCCACTTT. The entire variable domain, with the rest obtained from reference TRBV13 and TRBJ1-6, is as follows: AAGVIQSPRHLIKEKRETATLKCYPIPRHDTVYWYQQGPGQDPQFLISFYEKMQSDKGSIPDRFSAQQFSDYHSELNMSSLELGDSALYFCASSLEGAHNSPLHFGNGTRLTVT.